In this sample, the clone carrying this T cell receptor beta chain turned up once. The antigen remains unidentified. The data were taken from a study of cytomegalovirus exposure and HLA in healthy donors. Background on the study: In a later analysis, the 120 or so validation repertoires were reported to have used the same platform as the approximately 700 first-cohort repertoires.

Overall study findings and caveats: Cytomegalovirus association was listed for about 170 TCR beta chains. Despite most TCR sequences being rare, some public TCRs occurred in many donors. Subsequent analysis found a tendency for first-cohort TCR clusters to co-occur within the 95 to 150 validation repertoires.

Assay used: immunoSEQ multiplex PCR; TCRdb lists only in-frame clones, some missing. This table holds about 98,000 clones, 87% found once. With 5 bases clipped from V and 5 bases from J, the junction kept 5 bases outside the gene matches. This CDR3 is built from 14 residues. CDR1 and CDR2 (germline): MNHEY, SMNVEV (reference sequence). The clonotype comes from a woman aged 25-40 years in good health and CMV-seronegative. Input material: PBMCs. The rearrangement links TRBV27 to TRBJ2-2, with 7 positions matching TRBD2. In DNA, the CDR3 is TGTGCCAGCAGTCCGCTAGCGGATACCGGGGAGCTGTTTTTT. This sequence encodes CASSPLADTGELFF.